This TCR beta chain was observed in a study of blood T cell repertoires in COVID-19 (TCRdb year 2020). Study-level background: Collaborator samples came from the United States, Italy and Spain and covered acute and convalescent phases of COVID-19. The material from the prospective study consisted of cDNA or gDNA derived from T cells, B-cell-depleted T cells, or PBMCs. Deeply sampled blood TCRbeta repertoires from subjects exposed to, actively infected with, or recovered from COVID-19 were included in the dataset. The repertoires were released in a freely available public database meant as a resource for research on the immune response to SARS-CoV-2. The samples were drawn from the first 160 participants of the ongoing ImmuneRACE study and from more than 1,000 subjects provided by 6 global collaborators. The sample metadata nearly always contained a de-identified subject ID, COVID-19 status, age in years and sex. Where available, HLA class I and class II types were obtained from metadata supplied by the sample provider rather than from assay-based typing.

What the study reported, not specific to this receptor: The amount of clinical and demographic metadata varied by source and participant and was provided uncurated.

TCRbeta CDR3 regions were amplified from genomic DNA by means of the immunoSEQ Assay, a bias-controlled multiplex PCR. The authors' pipeline ran thus. Within the assay, amplification of reference gene primers was used to estimate how many nucleated cells each sample contained. To quantify the absolute abundance of each unique TCRbeta CDR3 rearrangement, sequence reads were collapsed and filtered. Productive Simpson clonality was computed per sample as the square root of Simpson's diversity index over productive rearrangements. TCRdb mirrors the immuneACCESS table, restricted to in-frame sequences. Some clones are absent from its copies; in checked studies, under half trace to an unresolved V gene, and the reason for the others is unknown. That table is the source of V, J and clone size, and D and trimming were worked out from the DNA. A total of 220,000 or so clones appear in this sample, 70% to 90% of them only once. The ten largest clones represent 0.85% to 0.9% of the sample.

Enrolling through a virtual design, the prospective study's participants ranged in age from roughly 18 to 90 years and lived across roughly 23 United States geographic areas. In the prospective study, cohorts were assigned on the basis of participant-reported clinical history obtained from a screening survey and a study questionnaire. A participant counted as exposed if, within 2 weeks of entering the study, that participant had been in contact with someone who had a PCR-confirmed or clinician-diagnosed COVID-19 case. In the prospective study, whole blood, serum and a nasopharyngeal or oropharyngeal swab were collected from each participant by mobile phlebotomists. Additional blood draws and questionnaires over an approximately 2-month period could optionally be provided by prospective study participants. Prospective study blood samples were shipped either frozen or at room temperature before DNA extraction.

Concerning this clone: No cognate antigen has been identified for it. It has no much larger one-base neighbor in the sample; base qualities were not kept.

From the cysteine through the phenylalanine, the CDR3 covers 13 amino acids. Only the CDR3 portion is preserved as DNA: 39 bases, with reading frame beginning at the first base. V and J are truncated by 5 bases and 3 bases respectively, leaving an intervening sequence of 10 bases. This clonotype originated in a man aged 50 to 59 who had been exposed to COVID-19. The sequence is built from TRBV12-3 or TRBV12-4 and TRBJ1-1; the D gene is possibly TRBD1, with 6 bases matching. Sequencing used PBMCs or T cells enriched from blood (not recorded which). The DNA reads as follows: TGTGCCAGCAGTATACAGGGATACACTGAAGCTTTCTTT. Translated, this is CASSIQGYTEAFF.